The 27 T cell receptor beta chains below come from one sample, sequenced in a study of regulatory T cells in long-lasting Graves disease. CDR3 regions were amplified by Arm-PCR using iRepertoire HTBI primers to build TCR beta libraries. TCRdb passed the multiplex PCR reads through MiXCR, listing each CDR3 protein once. Here the sample spans approximately 400,000 distinct CDR3 sequences, about a sixth being singletons. Time point of the sample: newly diagnosed GD, antithyroid drugs for less than 3 months. PBMCs provided the RNA from which the TCR library was made. The sample here was peripheral blood mononuclear cells (PBMCs), taken at new diagnosis, from a patient treated with antithyroid drugs. Every receptor here comes from a female donor with Graves disease.

This chain joins TRBV6-5 and TRBJ2-7; 7 bases agree with TRBD2. The germline V gene has CDR1 MNHEY and CDR2 SVGAGI. V was clipped by 2 bases and J by 2 bases; unmatched bases: 6. The CDR3 totals 15 residues. The CDR3 DNA reads TGTGCCAGCAGTTACGCCGCTAGCGGAACCTACGAGCAGTACTTC. Translating gives CASSYAASGTYEQYF.

This clonotype showed up many times. The chain carries TRBV9 and TRBJ2-2, with 10 bases identical to TRBD1. The germline CDR1 and CDR2 sequences are SGDLS and YYNGEE. V was clipped by 4 bases and J by 3 bases; unmatched bases: 3. The CDR3 spans 15 residues. The CDR3 DNA follows: TGTGCCAGCAGCTCCGGGACAGGGGACACCGGGGAGCTGTTTTTT. Protein: CASSSGTGDTGELFF.

This clonotype showed up many times. The V and J genes are TRBV6-1 and TRBJ1-1; a weak D match, TRBD1 (5 bases). The CDR3 sequence is 13 residues long. Trimming removed 7 bases at V and 0 bases at J, with 9 bases between. The V gene's germline CDR1 is MNHNS and CDR2 SASEGT. CDR3 coding DNA: TGTGCCAGCAACCAGGGACTGAACACTGAAGCTTTCTTT. It specifies CASNQGLNTEAFF.

This clonotype was recorded at least ten times. The V call is TRBV13, the J call TRBJ2-2, with D unresolved. The CDR3 is 13 amino acids. Per germline, CDR1 PRHDT and CDR2 FYEKMQ (reference sequence). V was pared by 0 bases and J by 11 bases, with 10 bases between. The CDR3 region is CASSLGGVGELFF. DNA of the CDR3: TGTGCCAGCAGCTTAGGAGGTGTCGGCGAGCTGTTTTTT.

In this sample, this clonotype turned up many times. This chain links TRBV7-9 with TRBJ1-2; TRBD1 agrees at 12 bases. This CDR3 has 18 residues. CDR1 and CDR2 from the germline V gene are SEHNR and FQNEAQ (reference sequence). The ends lost 5 bases at V and 1 base at J; junction bases unmatched: 11. CDR3 amino acids: CASSHPRDRGLVNYGYTF. The DNA for the CDR3 is TGTGCCAGCAGCCACCCCCGGGACAGGGGGCTGGTTAACTATGGCTACACCTTC.

With regard to this clonotype: Relative to the germline gene, one junction end is altered; a read error may explain this. The chain recombines TRBV2 with TRBJ2-1, with D possibly called TRBD1 or TRBD2 (5 bases each). The germline V gene has CDR1 SNHLY and CDR2 FYNNEI. This CDR3 region has 13 residues. CDR3: CASSRDRHNEEFF. Here the CDR3 DNA reads TGTGCCAGCAGCCGGGACCGTCACAATGAGGAGTTCTTT.

This clonotype is a singleton in its sample. The chain carries TRBV28 and TRBJ1-2, with no clear D. V was trimmed by 6 bases and J by 6 bases, leaving 23 bases between them. The CDR3 has 16 residues. The germline gives CDR1 MDHEN, CDR2 SYDVKM. As DNA, the CDR3 is TGTGCCAGCAGCCCCCCTGGGCCATCTGCAATTGATGGCTACACCTTC. The encoded protein is CASSPPGPSAIDGYTF.

V and J are TRBV27 and TRBJ1-3, with 8 bases lining up with TRBD1. The CDR3 spans 16 residues. V lost 2 bases, J lost 2 bases, and 5 bases stayed unmatched. Per germline, CDR1 MNHEY and CDR2 SMNVEV (reference sequence). This CDR3 is CASSLVGRGPGNTIYF. The CDR3 nucleotides are TGTGCCAGCAGTTTAGTGGGCAGGGGGCCTGGAAACACCATATATTTT.

This clonotype has at least ten counts. This chain links TRBV5-1 with TRBJ1-4, with 7 bases identical to TRBD1. This CDR3 contains 15 residues. The germline V gene has CDR1 SGHRS and CDR2 YFSETQ. Trimming took 3 bases from V and 11 from J; bases not matched to a gene: 13. The CDR3 DNA is TGCGCCAGCAGCTCCGACCCTACAGGGGCATCGAAACTGTTTTTT. As protein: CASSSDPTGASKLFF.

This clonotype was observed a few times. The rearrangement joins TRBV4-2 to TRBJ1-3; D is unresolved. CDR3 length equals 15 residues. The germline V and J ends were trimmed by 0 bases and 4 bases, with 10 bases remaining between them. Germline V lookup: CDR1 LGHNA, CDR2 YNFKEQ. The CDR3 DNA sequence: TGTGCCAGCAGCCAAGATGAGGCGGGGGGAAACACCATATATTTT. Translation: CASSQDEAGGNTIYF.

This rearrangement joins TRBV12-3 or TRBV12-4 to TRBJ1-1; D uncertain. The length of the CDR3 is 15 residues. Trimming stripped 6 bases from V and 0 bases from J, with 14 bases between. The CDR3 coding sequence is TGTGCCAGCAGCCATCGAGGCCTTATGAACACTGAAGCTTTCTTT. It codes for CASSHRGLMNTEAFF.

In this sample, this clonotype turned up a few times. CDR3 amino acids: CASSLRDRNEKLFF. The CDR3, as DNA: TGTGCCAGCAGCCTCCGGGACAGGAATGAAAAACTGTTTTTT. The V and J genes are TRBV7-9 and TRBJ1-4; 8 bases are shared with TRBD1. This CDR3 has 14 amino acids. J gave up 5 bases and V 5 bases, and 4 bases lay outside the gene matches. Per germline, CDR1 SEHNR and CDR2 FQNEAQ (reference sequence).

A few counts support this clonotype. The rearrangement uses TRBV27 and TRBJ1-2; TRBD1 aligns across 12 bases. J lost 0 bases, V lost 6 bases, and 5 bases had no gene match. CDR3 length: 16 residues. Germline V gives CDR1 MNHEY, CDR2 SMNVEV (reference sequence). CDR3: CASRTGTGGSNYGYTF. The CDR3 DNA follows: TGTGCCAGCAGAACCGGGACAGGGGGCTCTAACTATGGCTACACCTTC.

The sample holds a few counts of this clonotype. The V call is TRBV12-3 or TRBV12-4, the J call TRBJ1-1, with no clear D. V lost 5 bases and J lost 0, with 13 bases in between. The CDR3 is made up of 15 amino acids. CDR3 residues: CASSRTKALNTEAFF. The CDR3 DNA follows: TGTGCCAGCAGTAGGACTAAAGCGCTGAACACTGAAGCTTTCTTT.

This clonotype was recorded many times. This rearrangement joins TRBV6-2 or TRBV6-3 to TRBJ2-3; D might be TRBD1 or TRBD2, each matching 6 bases. Germline-derived CDR1 and CDR2 are MNHEY and SVGEGT. Between the trimmed V and J ends, which lost 2 bases and 3 bases, there was a span of 9 bases. The CDR3 is 14 amino acids. CDR3 protein: CASSYGGQTDTQYF. In DNA form, the CDR3 reads TGTGCCAGCAGTTACGGGGGGCAGACAGATACGCAGTATTTT.

This clonotype was seen many times. The V gene is TRBV7-2, the J gene TRBJ2-1, with 11 bases fitting TRBD2. Germline CDR1 and CDR2: SGHTA and FQGNSA. This CDR3 comprises 15 residues. The trim removed 1 base at V and 7 bases at J, leaving 3 bases unmatched. CDR3 coding DNA: TGTGCCAGCAGCTTAGTTGCTAGCGGGAGGAATGAGCAGTTCTTC. As protein: CASSLVASGRNEQFF.

In this sample, this clonotype turned up many times. The chain links TRBV9 to TRBJ1-2, with D possibly being TRBD1 (5 bases). Germline values: CDR1 SGDLS, CDR2 YYNGEE. The V gene lost 1 base and the J gene lost 2 bases, with 12 bases spanning the gap. This CDR3 comprises 15 residues. The CDR3 DNA reads TGTGCCAGCAGCGTAACTTTGACAGCCAACTATGGCTACACCTTC. Amino acids: CASSVTLTANYGYTF. The entire variable domain, with the rest obtained from reference TRBV9 and TRBJ1-2, is as follows: DSGVTQTPKHLITATGQRVTLRCSPRSGDLSVYWYQQSLDQGLQFLIQYYNGEERAKGNILERFSAQQFPDLHSELNLSSLELGDSALYFCASSVTLTANYGYTFGSGTRLTVV.

The rearrangement joins TRBV28 to TRBJ2-1; 7 bases map to TRBD1. The CDR3 sequence is 16 residues long. Germline CDR1 MDHEN, CDR2 SYDVKM. With 5 bases clipped from V and 2 bases from J, the junction kept 9 bases outside the gene matches. The CDR3 loop reads CASSPPTGDPYNEQFF. Written as DNA, the CDR3 is TGTGCCAGCAGTCCTCCCACAGGGGACCCCTACAATGAGCAGTTCTTC.

In this sample, this clonotype turned up a few times. The CDR3 region is CSARETGGNEKLFF. The DNA for the CDR3 is TGCAGTGCTAGAGAGACAGGAGGGAATGAAAAACTGTTTTTT. The chain recombines TRBV20-1 with TRBJ1-4; weak D call: TRBD1 (6 bases). The CDR3 has 14 amino acids. Deletions cut 0 bases from V and 5 bases from J, with 10 bases between. CDR1 is DFQATT, CDR2 SNEGSKA, per germline (reference sequence).

This clonotype was detected ten times or more. This chain links TRBV27 with TRBJ2-1, with no clear D. Germline values: CDR1 MNHEY, CDR2 SMNVEV (reference sequence). CDR3 size: 11 residues. V lost 7 bases and J lost 4, with 5 bases in between. The CDR3 loop is CASNQYNEQFF. CDR3 in DNA: TGTGCCAGCAATCAATACAATGAGCAGTTCTTC.

V gene TRBV2 combines with J gene TRBJ2-5, with D possibly called TRBD1 or TRBD2 (5 bases each). Germline V CDR1 and CDR2: SNHLY, FYNNEI. V was shortened by 5 bases and J by 2 bases, with 15 bases between the two germline ends. This CDR3 comprises 15 residues. The CDR3 region is CASSPLIGAQETQYF. In nucleotides, the CDR3 is TGTGCCAGCAGTCCACTGATCGGGGCTCAAGAGACCCAGTACTTC.

The chain carries TRBV20-1 and TRBJ1-5, with 9 nucleotides matching TRBD1. This CDR3 contains 16 residues. Germline V gene sequence: CDR1 DFQATT, CDR2 SNEGSKA (reference sequence). J gave up 0 bases and V 3 bases, and 6 bases lay outside the gene matches. The CDR3 bases are TGCAGTGCTAGTAGGACAGGGGACTATAGCAATCAGCCCCAGCATTTT. Its translation: CSASRTGDYSNQPQHF.

With regard to this clonotype: A read error may explain this, as a much larger clone is one base away. The chain uses TRBV15 and TRBJ2-1; 7 nucleotides align to TRBD1. Germline V gene data show CDR1 as LNHNV and CDR2 as YYDKDF (reference sequence). The CDR3 is 14 amino acids. Trimming removed 5 bases from V and 10 bases from J; junction bases left unmatched: 11. The CDR3 bases are TGTGCCACCAGCTCAACGGGACAGTATGACGAGCAGTTCTTC. Its protein is CATSSTGQYDEQFF.

This clonotype was found many times. V usage is TRBV27 and J usage is TRBJ1-1; 7 bases map to TRBD1. CDR1 is MNHEY, CDR2 SMNVEV, per germline (reference sequence). This CDR3 is built from 14 residues. V lost 7 bases, J lost 2 bases, and 7 bases stayed unmatched. CDR3 residues: CASTPTGINTEAFF. CDR3 nucleotides: TGTGCCAGCACCCCGACAGGGATTAACACTGAAGCTTTCTTT.

This clonotype was observed at least ten times. The V call is TRBV18, the J call TRBJ2-3; the D gene is possibly TRBD1 (5 bases). The CDR3 runs to 14 residues. The V end was cut by 3 bases, the J end by 3 bases, with 10 bases between. Germline assignment: CDR1 KGHSH and CDR2 LQKENI. As DNA, the CDR3 is TGTGCCAGCTCACCCGACAGAGAGACAGATACGCAGTATTTT. This translates into CASSPDRETDTQYF.

This chain connects TRBV7-9 to TRBJ1-2; 8 nucleotides line up with TRBD1. The V gene end was trimmed by 5 bases and the J gene end by 6 bases; junction bases not matched to a gene: 11. CDR3 size: 15 residues. From germline, CDR1 is SEHNR and CDR2 FQNEAQ (reference sequence). The CDR3 sequence: CASSRAGQGADGYTF. For the CDR3, the DNA is TGTGCCAGCAGCCGGGCAGGGCAGGGGGCCGATGGCTACACCTTC.

The table lists this clonotype with many counts. This chain uses TRBV2 with TRBJ1-2; unclear D gene. Germline V lookup: CDR1 SNHLY, CDR2 FYNNEI. Trimming removed 5 bases from V and 4 bases from J, with 17 bases in between. There are 15 residues in the CDR3. The CDR3 coding sequence is TGTGCCAGCAGTCCCAACCCGACCTCGTTCTATGGCTACACCTTC. As protein: CASSPNPTSFYGYTF.